This TCR beta chain was captured by sequencing in a study of shared clonotypes between healthy human individuals. The table came from immunoSEQ multiplex PCR; TCRdb's copy has only in-frame clones and leaves some out. Of roughly 640,000 clones detected, about 74% appear once; the ten largest clones hold 1.5% to 2%. Each of the donors was a healthy adult who was HIV-negative and had not had a recent acute infection or vaccination. The germline gives CDR1 SEHNR, CDR2 FQNEAQ (reference sequence). Trimming took 1 base from V and 0 from J, leaving 7 bases between them. The CDR3 spans 14 residues. The gene calls are TRBV7-9 and TRBJ2-7, with a weak D call TRBD2 (5 bases). The clonotype was recovered from a woman aged 30 to 39 in good health. Specimen: memory CD4+ T cells sorted from blood. Documented subset: CD45RA-negative fraction. The chain's CDR3 is CASSLVGSSYEQYF. DNA of the CDR3: TGTGCCAGCAGCTTAGTAGGGAGCTCCTACGAGCAGTACTTC.